Shown below are 27 T cell receptor beta chains from a single sample sequenced in a study of shared clonotypes between healthy human individuals. Selected positively for CCR7 and CD45RO-negative, naive CD8 cells excluded terminally differentiated effector memory CD45RA+ cells. The protocol was immunoSEQ multiplex PCR, while the TCRdb copy is restricted to in-frame clones and leaves out a portion. Of about 2 million clones listed, 85% to 95% are singletons. Sequencing used naive CD8+ T cells sorted from blood. The source of these receptors is a man aged 18 to 29 in good health.

In DNA, the CDR3 is TGTGCCAGCAGCTTGCTAGAAATCTTGAACACTGAAGCTTTCTTT. Amino acids: CASSLLEILNTEAFF. V usage is TRBV5-6 and J usage is TRBJ1-1; no definite D call. The CDR3 has 15 residues. V was trimmed by 1 base and J by 0 bases, leaving 10 bases between them. Looked up from germline, CDR1 is SGHDT and CDR2 is YYEEEE.

The chain has TRBV14 and TRBJ2-2, with 7 bases matching TRBD1. The V gene's germline CDR1 is SGHDN and CDR2 FVKESK. J lost 4 bases, V lost 2 bases, and 7 bases had no gene match. This CDR3 is built from 16 residues. This CDR3 is CASSQRPGQSTGELFF. The CDR3 coding sequence is TGTGCCAGCAGCCAACGACCGGGACAGAGCACCGGGGAGCTGTTTTTT. The whole variable domain, remainder taken from reference TRBV14 and TRBJ2-2, is EAGVTQFPSHSVIEKGQTVTLRCDPISGHDNLYWYRRVMGKEIKFLLHFVKESKQDESGMPNNRFLAERTGGTYSTLKVQPAELEDSGVYFCASSQRPGQSTGELFFGEGSRLTVL.

The rearrangement uses TRBV7-9 and TRBJ2-5, with D possibly matching TRBD2 (6 bases). Germline loops: CDR1 SEHNR, CDR2 FQNEAQ (reference sequence). Trimming removed 5 bases at V and 5 bases at J, with 15 bases between. This CDR3 has 14 residues. CDR3 in DNA: TGTGCCAGCAGCCCGGCGGGGCGCCCTGAGACCCAGTACTTC. Protein product: CASSPAGRPETQYF.

This chain uses TRBV27 with TRBJ2-5; D possibly corresponds to TRBD2 (5 bases). Germline CDR1 MNHEY, CDR2 SMNVEV (reference sequence). V was cut by 2 bases and J by 2 bases, with 9 bases left in between. The CDR3 is 14 amino acids. This chain's CDR3 is CASSLGGLQETQYF. For the CDR3, the DNA is TGTGCCAGCAGTTTAGGAGGCCTACAAGAGACCCAGTACTTC.

The chain links TRBV4-1 to TRBJ2-7; D is ambiguous. V lost 0 bases, J lost 4 bases, and 16 bases lay in between. The germline V gene encodes CDR1 MGHRA and CDR2 YSYEKL. This CDR3 spans 16 amino acids. CDR3: CASSQEGSYKAYEQYF. The CDR3 DNA is TGCGCCAGCAGCCAAGAGGGGTCATATAAGGCTTACGAGCAGTACTTC.

The chain uses TRBV4-3 and TRBJ2-5, with 7 bases that match TRBD2. CDR1 and CDR2 (germline): LGHNA, YSLEER. The trim removed 3 bases at V and 3 bases at J, leaving 7 bases unmatched. The CDR3 extends over 15 amino acids. The DNA of the CDR3 is TGCGCCAGCAGCCAGGTCGGGGGAGGGGAAGAGACCCAGTACTTC. Its translation: CASSQVGGGEETQYF.

In DNA, the CDR3 is TGCGCCAGCAGTGAGTGGAGGGATGGAGGAAACACCATATATTTT. Translated, it gives CASSEWRDGGNTIYF. This chain uses TRBV10-1 with TRBJ1-3; D remains ambiguous. The V gene's germline CDR1 is WNHNN and CDR2 SYGVQD (reference sequence). The CDR3 consists of 15 residues. Trimming left V 1 base short and J 4 bases short, with 11 bases between.

Concerning this clone itself: This CDR3 is also generated by other DNA sequences in the sample. The V call is TRBV11-2, the J call TRBJ1-1, with D maybe TRBD1 (6 bases). Trimming took off 0 bases at V and 5 bases at J, with 10 bases between the two ends. Germline V CDR1 and CDR2: SGHAT, FQNNGV. This CDR3 is built from 14 residues. The CDR3 sequence is CASSLDRGGTEAFF. The CDR3 DNA reads TGTGCCAGCAGCTTAGATCGAGGGGGTACTGAAGCTTTCTTT.

The chain joins TRBV28 to TRBJ2-2; D is uncertain. Per germline, CDR1 MDHEN and CDR2 SYDVKM. V lost 2 bases and J 3 bases, leaving 10 bases between the germline ends. This CDR3 is 15 amino acids long. In nucleotides, the CDR3 is TGTGCCAGCAGTTTAGGGGTTACCGACACCGGGGAGCTGTTTTTT. Its protein product is CASSLGVTDTGELFF.

This chain connects TRBV28 to TRBJ1-2; the D gene is possibly TRBD1 (5 bases). The CDR3 sequence is 13 residues long. Per germline, CDR1 MDHEN and CDR2 SYDVKM. Trimming left V 4 bases short and J 4 bases short, with 10 bases between. CDR3 sequence reads: CASSSPGVYGYTF. The DNA for the CDR3 is TGTGCCAGCAGTTCCCCGGGGGTCTATGGCTACACCTTC.

V and J are TRBV2 and TRBJ2-3, with D hard to call. Germline lookup yields CDR1 SNHLY and CDR2 FYNNEI. V lost 6 bases to trimming and J lost 14 bases, with 15 bases between them. The CDR3 spans 11 residues. CDR3 coding DNA: TGTGCCAGCAGGGAACCCATCCAGTCGTATTTT. Translating it yields CASREPIQSYF.

The chain recombines TRBV10-1 with TRBJ2-3; 9 bases are shared with TRBD2. Germline trimming cut 3 bases from V and 9 bases from J; bases unmatched to any gene: 10. The germline V gene has CDR1 WNHNN and CDR2 SYGVQD (reference sequence). The CDR3 consists of 15 residues. The CDR3 loop reads CASSDIVAGVVTQYF. DNA for the CDR3: TGCGCCAGCAGTGACATAGTAGCGGGAGTAGTAACGCAGTATTTT.

The V gene is TRBV13, the J gene TRBJ1-3; TRBD1 agrees at 8 bases. This CDR3 is built from 14 residues. The V segment lost 4 bases and the J segment 2 bases; nucleotides outside the gene matches: 1. Germline V gene lookup returns CDR1 PRHDT and CDR2 FYEKMQ (reference sequence). Here the CDR3 DNA reads TGTGCCAGCAGCTCGGACAGGGCTGGAAACACCATATATTTT. This codes for CASSSDRAGNTIYF.

The chain carries TRBV10-1 and TRBJ2-7; D may be TRBD1 (5 bases). Trimming took 3 bases from V and 0 from J, leaving 21 bases between them. The CDR3 covers 18 residues. Germline values: CDR1 WNHNN, CDR2 SYGVQD (reference sequence). CDR3 in DNA: TGCGCCAGCAGTGATAAAGGGGCAGGGCGTCAGAGCTCCTACGAGCAGTACTTC. Translating gives CASSDKGAGRQSSYEQYF.

The chain joins TRBV7-8 to TRBJ2-7; unclear D gene. The CDR3 loop spans 12 amino acids. Per the germline V gene, CDR1 is SGHVS and CDR2 is FQNEAQ. V lost 5 bases, J lost 5 bases, and 10 bases lay in between. The chain's CDR3 is CASSPRVDEQYF. CDR3 bases: TGTGCCAGCAGCCCCCGGGTTGACGAGCAGTACTTC.

The gene calls are TRBV6-5 and TRBJ1-2, with D possibly TRBD1 on 6 matching bases. Trimming shortened V by 6 bases and J by 4 bases, and 12 bases separated the two germline ends. Germline CDR1 is MNHEY and CDR2 is SVGAGI. The CDR3 consists of 13 residues. The CDR3 DNA sequence: TGTGCCAGCAGCCCGACAGGAGCCTATGGCTACACCTTC. It encodes CASSPTGAYGYTF.

V and J are TRBV27 and TRBJ2-1; 9 bases line up with TRBD2. CDR1 is MNHEY and CDR2 is SMNVEV in the germline V gene (reference sequence). V was pared by 5 bases and J by 4 bases, with 18 bases of the junction left unmatched. The CDR3 is 19 residues long. The CDR3 is CASSPNIPLAGNQYNEQFF. The CDR3 DNA is TGTGCCAGCAGTCCAAATATCCCCCTAGCGGGAAATCAATACAATGAGCAGTTCTTC.

The chain combines TRBV7-6 with TRBJ2-7; D call uncertain. Deletions cut 5 bases from V and 1 base from J, with 9 bases between. Germline V gene lookup returns CDR1 SGHVS and CDR2 FNYEAQ. This CDR3 has 13 amino acids. In DNA, the CDR3 is TGTGCCAGCAGCCGTGCTGAATCCTACGAGCAGTACTTC. Amino acid sequence: CASSRAESYEQYF.

The chain employs TRBV5-1 and TRBJ1-1; unclear D gene. Per the germline V gene, CDR1 is SGHRS and CDR2 is YFSETQ. The CDR3 length is 18 residues. V gave up 4 bases and J gave up 3 bases, with 25 bases separating them. DNA for the CDR3: TGCGCCAGCAGCCTGGCGTGGGGAGGAGAGTTTGGGGACACTGAAGCTTTCTTT. Translated: CASSLAWGGEFGDTEAFF.

The chain couples TRBV27 to TRBJ2-1, with TRBD2 as a possible D gene (5 bases). The CDR3 contains 12 residues. V lost 7 bases, J lost 3 bases, and 7 bases lay in between. CDR1 and CDR2 from the germline V gene are MNHEY and SMNVEV (reference sequence). In DNA, the CDR3 is TGTGCCAGCACCGGGGACTACAATGAGCAGTTCTTC. Residues: CASTGDYNEQFF.

This chain uses TRBV4-1 with TRBJ2-3; 9 nucleotides agree with TRBD1. CDR1 is MGHRA and CDR2 is YSYEKL in the germline V gene. The CDR3 extends over 17 amino acids. Trimming took 1 base from V and 2 from J; bases not matched to a gene: 7. CDR3 sequence reads: CASSQGGTGRFTDTQYF. CDR3 in DNA: TGCGCCAGCAGCCAAGGAGGGACAGGGCGATTCACAGATACGCAGTATTTT.

This chain joins TRBV19 and TRBJ1-2; TRBD1 might be the D (6 bases). The length of the CDR3 is 14 residues. Germline V gives CDR1 LNHDA, CDR2 SQIVND (reference sequence). V shed 7 bases and J shed 4 bases, with 16 bases lying between them. In DNA form, the CDR3 reads TGTGCCAGTAATATTCAGGGGCTCGGCTATGGCTACACCTTC. This sequence encodes CASNIQGLGYGYTF.

The count of this clone is one. The V gene is TRBV15, the J gene TRBJ2-7; 12 bases match TRBD2. The V segment lost 4 bases and the J segment 6 bases; nucleotides outside the gene matches: 4. CDR1 and CDR2 (germline): LNHNV, YYDKDF (reference sequence). The CDR3 loop spans 14 amino acids. CDR3 protein: CATSIRLAGAEQYF. The DNA of the CDR3 is TGTGCCACCAGCATCCGACTAGCGGGAGCCGAGCAGTACTTC.

V gene TRBV5-8 combines with J gene TRBJ2-5; 11 bases line up with TRBD1. Trimming took 3 bases from V and 3 from J; bases not matched to a gene: 4. The CDR3 totals 15 residues. Per germline, CDR1 SGHTS and CDR2 YDEGEE. Written as DNA, the CDR3 is TGTGCCAGCAGCTCCCCGGGACAGGGGGAAGAGACCCAGTACTTC. Its protein is CASSSPGQGEETQYF. The variable domain in full, completed from reference TRBV5-8 and TRBJ2-5, reads EAGVTQSPTHLIKTRGQQATLRCSPISGHTSVYWYQQALGLGLQFLLWYDEGEERNRGNFPPRFSGRQFPNYSSELNVNALELEDSALYLCASSSPGQGEETQYFGPGTRLLVL.

The CDR3 DNA reads as TGCAGCGCAACAGGTGACTATGGCTACACCTTC. Amino acids: CSATGDYGYTF. The chain combines TRBV29-1 with TRBJ1-2, with D possibly TRBD1 on 5 matching bases. The V gene lost 7 bases and the J gene lost 3 bases, with 9 bases spanning the gap. Germline assignment: CDR1 SQVTM and CDR2 ANQGSEA. The CDR3 contains 11 residues.

A word on this clone: The sample has other DNA sequences that encode this CDR3 too. The CDR3 loop reads CASSLAPGNTIYF. The CDR3, as DNA: TGTGCCAGCAGCTTAGCTCCGGGAAACACCATATATTTT. The chain employs TRBV11-2 and TRBJ1-3; D call uncertain. The CDR3 contains 13 residues. The V end lost 1 base, the J end lost 4 bases, and 5 bases lay between the germline ends. Germline V CDR1 and CDR2: SGHAT, FQNNGV.

As DNA, the CDR3 is TGTGCCATCAGTGGGGGAGCGACTAGCGGACCTAGCACAGATACGCAGTATTTT. It codes for CAISGGATSGPSTDTQYF. The chain has TRBV10-3 and TRBJ2-3; 9 nucleotides match TRBD2. Trimming took 4 bases from V and 0 from J; bases not matched to a gene: 11. Germline V gene lookup returns CDR1 ENHRY and CDR2 SYGVKD. The CDR3 is 18 residues long.